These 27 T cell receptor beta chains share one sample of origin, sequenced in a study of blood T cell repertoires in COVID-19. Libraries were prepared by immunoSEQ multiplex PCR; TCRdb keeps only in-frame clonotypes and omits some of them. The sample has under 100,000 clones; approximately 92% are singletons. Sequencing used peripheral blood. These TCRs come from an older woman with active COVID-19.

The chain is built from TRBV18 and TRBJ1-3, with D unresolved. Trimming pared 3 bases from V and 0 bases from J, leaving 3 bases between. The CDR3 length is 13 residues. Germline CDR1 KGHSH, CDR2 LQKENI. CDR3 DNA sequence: TGTGCCAGCTCACCTAGCTCTGGAAACACCATATATTTT. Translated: CASSPSSGNTIYF.

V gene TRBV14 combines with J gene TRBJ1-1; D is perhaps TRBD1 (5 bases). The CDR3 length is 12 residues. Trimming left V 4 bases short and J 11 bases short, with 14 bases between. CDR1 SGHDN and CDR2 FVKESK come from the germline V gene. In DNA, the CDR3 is TGTGCCAGCAGCCCACGGGACGGGAGGGCTTTCTTT. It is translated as CASSPRDGRAFF.

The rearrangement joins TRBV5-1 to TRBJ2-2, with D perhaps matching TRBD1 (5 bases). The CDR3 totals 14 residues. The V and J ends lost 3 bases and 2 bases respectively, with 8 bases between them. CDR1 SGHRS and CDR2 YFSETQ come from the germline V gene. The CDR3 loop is CASSSTVNTGELFF. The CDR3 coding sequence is TGCGCCAGCAGCTCGACAGTAAACACCGGGGAGCTGTTTTTT.

CDR3 sequence (DNA): TGTGCCAGCAGTGAAGTGTACGGAGAGACCCAGTACTTC. Encoded protein: CASSEVYGETQYF. The chain is built from TRBV6-1 and TRBJ2-5; D remains unclear. The CDR3 consists of 13 residues. Germline V lookup: CDR1 MNHNS, CDR2 SASEGT. V was clipped by 1 base and J by 4 bases, with 7 bases between them.

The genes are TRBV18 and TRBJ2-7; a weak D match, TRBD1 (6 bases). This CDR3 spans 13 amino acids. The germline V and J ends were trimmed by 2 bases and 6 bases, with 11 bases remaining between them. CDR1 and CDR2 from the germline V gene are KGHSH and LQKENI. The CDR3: CASSPAGVGEQYF. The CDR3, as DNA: TGTGCCAGCTCACCAGCAGGGGTAGGCGAGCAGTACTTC.

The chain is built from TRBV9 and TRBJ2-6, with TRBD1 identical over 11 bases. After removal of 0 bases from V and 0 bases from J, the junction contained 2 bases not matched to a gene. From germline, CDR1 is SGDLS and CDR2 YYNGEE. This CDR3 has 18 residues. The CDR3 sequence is CASSVAGTGGSGANVLTF. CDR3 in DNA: TGTGCCAGCAGCGTAGCTGGGACAGGGGGCTCTGGGGCCAACGTCCTGACTTTC.

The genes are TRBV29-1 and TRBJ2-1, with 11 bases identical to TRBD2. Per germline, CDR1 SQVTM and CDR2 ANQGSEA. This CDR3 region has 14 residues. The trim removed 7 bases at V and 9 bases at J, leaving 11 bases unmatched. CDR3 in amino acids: CSAQTSGSRGEQFF. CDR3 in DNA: TGCAGCGCCCAAACTAGCGGGAGTCGGGGTGAGCAGTTCTTC.

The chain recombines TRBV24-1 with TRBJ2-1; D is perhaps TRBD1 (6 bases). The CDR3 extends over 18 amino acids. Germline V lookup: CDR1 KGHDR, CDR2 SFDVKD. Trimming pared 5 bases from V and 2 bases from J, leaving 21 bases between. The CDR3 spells CATSATPGTIFPYNEQFF. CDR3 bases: TGTGCCACCAGTGCCACCCCAGGGACAATATTTCCCTACAATGAGCAGTTCTTC.

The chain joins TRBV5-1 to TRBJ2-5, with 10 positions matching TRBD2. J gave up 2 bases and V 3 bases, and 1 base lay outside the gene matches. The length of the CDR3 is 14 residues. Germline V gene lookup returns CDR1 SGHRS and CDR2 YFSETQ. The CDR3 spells CASSSAGGQETQYF. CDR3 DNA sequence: TGCGCCAGCAGCTCAGCGGGAGGGCAAGAGACCCAGTACTTC.

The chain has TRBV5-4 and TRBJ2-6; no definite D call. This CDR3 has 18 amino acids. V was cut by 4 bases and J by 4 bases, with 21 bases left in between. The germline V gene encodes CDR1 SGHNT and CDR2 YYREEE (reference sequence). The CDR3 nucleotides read TGTGCCAGCAGCGCGAACCGGGTCGACGTCTCGGGGGCCAACGTCCTGACTTTC. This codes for CASSANRVDVSGANVLTF.

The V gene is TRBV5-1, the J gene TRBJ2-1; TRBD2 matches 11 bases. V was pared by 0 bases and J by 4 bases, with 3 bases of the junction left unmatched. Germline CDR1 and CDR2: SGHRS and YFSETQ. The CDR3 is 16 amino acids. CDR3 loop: CASSLEGTSGYNEQFF. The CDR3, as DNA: TGCGCCAGCAGCTTGGAAGGGACTAGCGGTTACAATGAGCAGTTCTTC.

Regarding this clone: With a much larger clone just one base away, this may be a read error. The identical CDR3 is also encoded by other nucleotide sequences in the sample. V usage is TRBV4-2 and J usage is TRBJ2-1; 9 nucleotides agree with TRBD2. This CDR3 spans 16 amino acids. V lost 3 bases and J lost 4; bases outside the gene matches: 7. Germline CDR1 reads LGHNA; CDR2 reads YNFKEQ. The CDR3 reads CASSHSTSGPYNEQFF. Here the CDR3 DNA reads TGTGCCAGCAGCCATTCAACTAGCGGGCCTTACAATGAGCAGTTCTTC.

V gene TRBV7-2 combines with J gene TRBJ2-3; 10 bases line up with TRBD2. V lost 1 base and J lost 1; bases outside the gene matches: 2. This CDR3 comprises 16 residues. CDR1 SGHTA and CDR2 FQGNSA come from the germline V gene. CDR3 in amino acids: CASSLDTSGGTDTQYF. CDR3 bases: TGTGCCAGCAGCTTAGACACTAGCGGGGGCACAGATACGCAGTATTTT.

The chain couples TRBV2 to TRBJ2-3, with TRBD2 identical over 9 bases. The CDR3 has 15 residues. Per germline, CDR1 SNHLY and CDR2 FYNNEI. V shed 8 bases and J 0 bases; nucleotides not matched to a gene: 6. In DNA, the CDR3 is TGTGCCAGCGGTGCTAGCGGGACTAGCACAGATACGCAGTATTTT. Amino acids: CASGASGTSTDTQYF.

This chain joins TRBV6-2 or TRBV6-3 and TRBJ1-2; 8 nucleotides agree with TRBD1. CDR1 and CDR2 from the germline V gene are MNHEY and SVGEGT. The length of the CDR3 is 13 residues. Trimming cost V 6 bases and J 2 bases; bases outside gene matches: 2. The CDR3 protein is CASRYRGNYGYTF. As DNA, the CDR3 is TGTGCCAGCAGGTACAGGGGGAACTATGGCTACACCTTC.

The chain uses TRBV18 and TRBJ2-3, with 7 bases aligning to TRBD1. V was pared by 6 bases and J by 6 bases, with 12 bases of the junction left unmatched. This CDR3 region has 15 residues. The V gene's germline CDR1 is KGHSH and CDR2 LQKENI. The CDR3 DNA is TGTGCCAGCTCCCCCCGGGACAGAAGTTGGGATACGCAGTATTTT. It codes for CASSPRDRSWDTQYF.

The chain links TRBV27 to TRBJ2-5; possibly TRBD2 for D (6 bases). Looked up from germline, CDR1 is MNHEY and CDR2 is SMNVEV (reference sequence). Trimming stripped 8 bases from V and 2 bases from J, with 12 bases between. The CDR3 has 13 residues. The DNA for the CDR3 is TGTGCCAGCCGTATGGCGGGACAAGAGACCCAGTACTTC. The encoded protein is CASRMAGQETQYF.

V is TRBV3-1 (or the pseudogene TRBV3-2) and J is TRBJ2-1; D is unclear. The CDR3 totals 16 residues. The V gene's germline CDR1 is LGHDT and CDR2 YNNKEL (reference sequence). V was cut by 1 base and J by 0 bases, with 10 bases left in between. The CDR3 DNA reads TGTGCCAGCAGCCAAGTAACGTTCGGCTCCTACAATGAGCAGTTCTTC. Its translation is CASSQVTFGSYNEQFF.

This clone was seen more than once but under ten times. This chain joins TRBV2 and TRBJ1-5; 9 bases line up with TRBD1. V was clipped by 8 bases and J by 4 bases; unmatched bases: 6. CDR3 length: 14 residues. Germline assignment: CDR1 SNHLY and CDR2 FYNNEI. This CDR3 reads CASSRTGENQPQHF. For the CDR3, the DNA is TGTGCCAGCTCTCGGACAGGGGAGAATCAGCCCCAGCATTTT.

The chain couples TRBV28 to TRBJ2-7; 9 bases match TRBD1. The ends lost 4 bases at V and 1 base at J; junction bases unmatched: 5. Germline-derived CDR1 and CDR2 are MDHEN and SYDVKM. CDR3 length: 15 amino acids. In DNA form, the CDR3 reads TGTGCCAGCAGTTGGGGGACAGGGTTTTCCTACGAGCAGTACTTC. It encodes CASSWGTGFSYEQYF.

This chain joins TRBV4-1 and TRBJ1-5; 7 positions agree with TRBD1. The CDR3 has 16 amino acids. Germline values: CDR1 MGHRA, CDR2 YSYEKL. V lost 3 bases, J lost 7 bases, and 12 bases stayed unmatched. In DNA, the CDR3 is TGCGCCAGCAGCCAGACTACAGGGGTCACAGGCCAGCCCCAGCATTTT. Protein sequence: CASSQTTGVTGQPQHF.

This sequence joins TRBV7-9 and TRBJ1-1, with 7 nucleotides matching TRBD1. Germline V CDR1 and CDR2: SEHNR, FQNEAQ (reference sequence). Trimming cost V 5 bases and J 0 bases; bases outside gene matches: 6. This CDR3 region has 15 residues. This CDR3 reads CASSQGGMMNTEAFF. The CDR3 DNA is TGTGCCAGCAGCCAGGGGGGAATGATGAACACTGAAGCTTTCTTT.

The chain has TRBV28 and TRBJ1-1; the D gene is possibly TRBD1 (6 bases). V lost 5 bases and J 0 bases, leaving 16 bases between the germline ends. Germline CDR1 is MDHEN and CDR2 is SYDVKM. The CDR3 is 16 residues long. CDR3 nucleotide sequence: TGTGCCAGCAGTCCCTCGGACAGATATATGAACACTGAAGCTTTCTTT. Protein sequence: CASSPSDRYMNTEAFF.

The DNA for the CDR3 is TGCAGCGTCGGTCAGGGCACAGGCACTGAAGCTTTCTTT. Residues: CSVGQGTGTEAFF. The chain combines TRBV29-1 with TRBJ1-1; D possibly corresponds to TRBD1 (5 bases). The V gene lost 6 bases and the J gene lost 4 bases, with 15 bases spanning the gap. This CDR3 region has 13 residues. CDR1 and CDR2 (germline): SQVTM, ANQGSEA.

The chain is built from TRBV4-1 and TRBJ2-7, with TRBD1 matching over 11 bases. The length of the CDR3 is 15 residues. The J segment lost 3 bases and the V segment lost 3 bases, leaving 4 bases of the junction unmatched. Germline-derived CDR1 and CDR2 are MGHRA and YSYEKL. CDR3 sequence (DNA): TGCGCCAGCAGCCAGCCGGGACAGGGGGACTACGAGCAGTACTTC. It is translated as CASSQPGQGDYEQYF.

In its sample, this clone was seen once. The CDR3 here is CASSKAGGVNTGELFF. CDR3 coding DNA: TGTGCCAGTAGTAAAGCGGGAGGGGTGAACACCGGGGAGCTGTTTTTT. The genes are TRBV19 and TRBJ2-2; 10 nucleotides agree with TRBD2. The junction had 3 bases not matched to a gene; V was cut back by 4 bases and J by 1 base. The CDR3 consists of 16 residues. CDR1 and CDR2 from the germline V gene are LNHDA and SQIVND (reference sequence).

The CDR3 loop reads CASSYGLNTGELFF. As DNA, the CDR3 is TGTGCCAGCAGTTACGGGCTAAACACCGGGGAGCTGTTTTTT. The chain links TRBV6-2 or TRBV6-3 to TRBJ2-2; D is unclear. The germline V and J ends were trimmed by 2 bases and 2 bases, with 6 bases remaining between them. The CDR3 is 14 residues long. CDR1 and CDR2 (germline): MNHEY, SVGEGT.